What follows are 15 T cell receptor beta chains derived from one specimen sequenced in a study of identical twins. TCRdb fed the 5' RACE reads into MiXCR, producing one record per CDR3 protein. The sample contains 500,000 to 700,000 distinct CDR3 sequences, around 7.5% of which appear only once. Another study also made use of these data, one on yellow fever vaccine responses in identical twins.

Sequenced input: PBMCs. All receptors come from a woman aged 18-35 years in good health.

There are many counts of this clonotype. This chain connects TRBV5-1 to TRBJ2-3; D unclear. CDR3 size: 16 residues. The germline V and J ends were trimmed by 0 bases and 3 bases, with 14 bases remaining between them. In germline, CDR1 is SGHRS, CDR2 YFSETQ. The CDR3 loop reads CASSLAAVRNTDTQYF. The CDR3, as DNA: TGCGCCAGCAGCTTGGCCGCCGTCAGGAATACAGATACGCAGTATTTT. The full variable domain, rest sourced from reference TRBV5-1 and TRBJ2-3, is KAGVTQTPRYLIKTRGQQVTLSCSPISGHRSVSWYQQTPGQGLQFLFEYFSETQRNKGNFPGRFSGRQFSNSRSEMNVSTLELGDSALYLCASSLAAVRNTDTQYFGPGTRLTVL.

With respect to this clonotype: The conserved closing phenylalanine or tryptophan is absent in this CDR3, likely reflecting a read error. The rearrangement uses TRBV7-8 and TRBJ2-2, with unresolved D. The CDR3 is 14 amino acids. The V end lost 1 base, the J end lost 7 bases, and 10 bases lay between the germline ends. The germline gives CDR1 SGHVS, CDR2 FQNEAQ. CDR3 protein: CASSLEPFGGELFL. In DNA form, the CDR3 reads TGTGCCAGCAGCTTAGAGCCTTTCGGCGGGGAGCTGTTTCTT.

This clonotype showed up just once. The genes are TRBV2 and TRBJ2-1, with D unclear. The CDR3 totals 17 residues. Germline V gives CDR1 SNHLY, CDR2 FYNNEI. The germline V and J ends were trimmed by 1 base and 1 base, with 14 bases remaining between them. CDR3 amino acids: CASSEEGLSLSYNEQFF. The CDR3 bases are TGTGCCAGCAGTGAAGAGGGTCTGAGCCTGTCCTACAATGAGCAGTTCTTC.

The chain couples TRBV10-3 to TRBJ2-1, with D perhaps being TRBD1 or TRBD2 (6 bases each). V lost 10 bases and J 9 bases, leaving 13 bases between the germline ends. CDR3 size: 11 residues. In germline, CDR1 is ENHRY, CDR2 SYGVKD. The CDR3 here is CATSGAGEQFF. DNA for the CDR3: TGTGCCACCTCGGGGGCCGGTGAGCAGTTCTTC.

This clonotype has more than one count but fewer than ten. This chain connects TRBV10-2 to TRBJ2-7; 11 bases map to TRBD2. The ends lost 0 bases at V and 4 bases at J; junction bases unmatched: 5. This CDR3 has 16 amino acids. Germline CDR1 WSHSY, CDR2 SAAADI. The CDR3, as DNA: TGCGCCAGCAGTGAGTCGAGGCTAGCGGGAGGTTACGAGCAGTACTTC. Translated: CASSESRLAGGYEQYF.

This clonotype was detected many times. The chain links TRBV20-1 to TRBJ2-3; 8 nucleotides match TRBD2. V trimming: 0 bases; J trimming: 0 bases; junction bases outside the gene matches: 11. This CDR3 spans 18 amino acids. Per germline, CDR1 DFQATT and CDR2 SNEGSKA (reference sequence). The CDR3 spells CSARDPGLDRPSTDTQYF. DNA for the CDR3: TGCAGTGCTAGAGACCCGGGACTAGATCGGCCTAGCACAGATACGCAGTATTTT.

This clonotype was found many times. The chain has TRBV27 and TRBJ2-7, with TRBD2 matching 9 bases. V dropped 8 bases and J dropped 6; count of bases not matched to a gene: 8. The CDR3 runs to 13 residues. From germline, CDR1 is MNHEY and CDR2 SMNVEV (reference sequence). The CDR3 region has the DNA TGTGCCAGCCGGGGACTAGCCCTCCGCGAGCAGTACTTC. Encoded protein: CASRGLALREQYF.

The chain uses TRBV19 and TRBJ2-1; D gene ambiguous. Germline-derived CDR1 and CDR2 are LNHDA and SQIVND (reference sequence). V lost 6 bases and J lost 9, with 15 bases in between. The CDR3 loop spans 13 amino acids. CDR3 sequence (DNA): TGTGCCAGTAGGACCCAAGAAGCAGGTGAGCAGTTCTTC. Protein: CASRTQEAGEQFF.

This clonotype was detected ten times or more. The chain carries TRBV20-1 and TRBJ2-1; TRBD1 matches at 7 bases. CDR1 is DFQATT and CDR2 is SNEGSKA in the germline V gene (reference sequence). After removal of 4 bases from V and 5 bases from J, the junction contained 11 bases not matched to a gene. The CDR3 runs to 15 residues. DNA for the CDR3: TGCAGTGCTACACCTAGACAGGGACCGCACAATGAGCAGTTCTTC. Translating gives CSATPRQGPHNEQFF.

This clonotype was seen a few times. This chain connects TRBV21-1 to TRBJ2-7. TRBV21-1 is given as a pseudogene. The CDR3 length is 12 residues. The CDR3 loop reads CASSMPCPEQYF. The CDR3 bases are TGTGCCAGCAGCATGCCATGCCCCGAGCAGTACTTC.

The sample holds a few counts of this clonotype. The gene calls are TRBV6-1 and TRBJ2-5; 7 bases agree with TRBD2. The ends lost 1 base at V and 5 bases at J; junction bases unmatched: 10. This CDR3 contains 16 residues. Germline lookup yields CDR1 MNHNS and CDR2 SASEGT. The CDR3 loop reads CASSEGLGGSGETQYF. In DNA form, the CDR3 reads TGTGCCAGCAGTGAAGGGCTGGGGGGGTCCGGTGAGACCCAGTACTTC.

CDR3 DNA sequence: TGTGCCATCAGTGAGTCGAAAATTATGGGCGCGAACTACGAGCAGTACTTC. Amino acids: CAISESKIMGANYEQYF. The chain links TRBV10-3 to TRBJ2-7; D gene ambiguous. Trimming removed 0 bases from V and 3 bases from J, with 18 bases in between. From germline, CDR1 is ENHRY and CDR2 SYGVKD. There are 17 residues in the CDR3.

The genes are TRBV24-1 and TRBJ2-5, with 7 nucleotides matching TRBD2. The CDR3 covers 15 residues. V was clipped by 0 bases and J by 3 bases; unmatched bases: 3. Germline V lookup: CDR1 KGHDR, CDR2 SFDVKD. CDR3 in amino acids: CATSDLKRDKETQYF. The CDR3, as DNA: TGTGCCACCAGTGATTTGAAGCGGGATAAAGAGACCCAGTACTTC.

Ten or more counts support this clonotype. The rearrangement uses TRBV10-2 and TRBJ1-4, with 7 bases identical to TRBD1. Germline V gives CDR1 WSHSY, CDR2 SAAADI. CDR3 length: 14 amino acids. V lost 6 bases, J lost 8 bases, and 9 bases stayed unmatched. The CDR3 loop reads CASSPGGVVEKLFF. The CDR3 DNA reads as TGCGCCAGCAGCCCAGGGGGGGTCGTGGAAAAACTGTTTTTT.

The J gene is TRBJ2-5, the V gene TRBV3-1, with TRBD2 matching over 11 bases. The CDR3 extends over 15 amino acids. CDR1 is LGHDT and CDR2 is YNNKEL in the germline V gene (reference sequence). J gave up 5 bases and V 5 bases, and 7 bases lay outside the gene matches. CDR3 DNA: TGTGCCAGCAGCATAATAGCGGGAGGGAAGGAGACCCAGTACTTC. This sequence encodes CASSIIAGGKETQYF.